These 27 T cell receptor beta chains came from one sample sequenced in a study of cytomegalovirus exposure and HLA in healthy donors. The primer mix had 60 Vbeta and 13 Jbeta primers. Using immunoSEQ multiplex PCR, the repertoire was profiled, and TCRdb retains in-frame clones only, with some absent. The sample shows approximately 86,000 clones, approximately 81% of them seen only once. The sequencing sample was made of PBMCs. These receptors originate from a man between 40 and 49 years old in good health and CMV-seropositive.

The CDR3 loop reads CASSFASNTEAFF. CDR3 bases: TGTGCCAGCAGCTTTGCGTCGAACACTGAAGCTTTCTTT. This chain uses TRBV7-9 with TRBJ1-1; no firm D call. Germline V gives CDR1 SEHNR, CDR2 FQNEAQ (reference sequence). The CDR3 is made up of 13 amino acids. Deletions cut 3 bases from V and 1 base from J, with 6 bases between.

The table lists this clone with a few counts. At one boundary the junction diverges from the germline segment, which might be a read error. This chain uses TRBV6-1 with TRBJ2-1; D may be TRBD2 (6 bases). CDR3 size: 12 residues. Germline loops: CDR1 MNHNS, CDR2 SASEGT. CDR3 sequence: CASSKATSEQFF. Written as DNA, the CDR3 is TGTGCCAGCAGTAAAGCAACTAGCGAGCAGTTCTTC.

The chain employs TRBV6-4 and TRBJ2-3; tentatively, D is TRBD2 (5 bases). Trimming removed 5 bases at V and 0 bases at J, with 9 bases between. This CDR3 spans 14 amino acids. CDR1 and CDR2 (germline): MRHNA, SNTAGT. The CDR3: CASSSGTSTDTQYF. The CDR3 bases are TGTGCCAGCAGTAGCGGCACTAGCACAGATACGCAGTATTTT.

J is TRBJ1-6 and V is TRBV2, with D tentatively TRBD1 (6 bases). Germline lookup yields CDR1 SNHLY and CDR2 FYNNEI. The length of the CDR3 is 15 residues. V dropped 10 bases and J dropped 10 bases, with 23 bases sitting between them. This CDR3 is CAIREGGSAGSPLHF. The CDR3 nucleotides read TGTGCCATCAGAGAGGGGGGGAGTGCGGGATCACCCCTCCACTTT.

The CDR3 sequence is CASSVEGFLSGNTIYF. DNA of the CDR3: TGTGCCAGCAGCGTAGAGGGGTTTCTCTCTGGAAACACCATATATTTT. This chain links TRBV9 with TRBJ1-3, with a weak D call TRBD1 (5 bases). This CDR3 contains 16 residues. The V and J ends lost 0 bases and 0 bases respectively, with 10 bases between them. Germline V CDR1 and CDR2: SGDLS, YYNGEE.

V and J are TRBV15 and TRBJ2-7, with 8 nucleotides matching TRBD2. V shed 3 bases, J shed 4 bases, and the junction held 2 bases outside the gene matches. CDR1 is LNHNV, CDR2 YYDKDF, per germline (reference sequence). The CDR3 consists of 13 residues. CDR3 DNA: TGTGCCACCAGCAGGGGGACTAGATACGAGCAGTACTTC. This translates into CATSRGTRYEQYF.

As to this clone: At one boundary the junction diverges from the germline segment, which might be a read error. Different DNA sequences within this sample yield the same CDR3. The chain employs TRBV28 and TRBJ2-7; 15 positions agree with TRBD2. This CDR3 is 16 amino acids long. The germline CDR1 and CDR2 sequences are MDHEN and SYDVKM. The CDR3: CASGLNPGLAGGEQYF. CDR3 sequence (DNA): TGCGCCAGCGGTTTAAACCCGGGACTAGCGGGAGGCGAGCAGTACTTC.

This clone has a single count. V and J are TRBV19 and TRBJ2-3; 8 bases fit TRBD2. The V gene end was trimmed by 7 bases and the J gene end by 1 base; junction bases not matched to a gene: 4. The CDR3 runs to 14 residues. CDR1 is LNHDA, CDR2 SQIVND, per germline (reference sequence). The CDR3 region is CASTPSGRTDTQYF. For the CDR3, the DNA is TGTGCCAGTACCCCTAGCGGGCGCACAGATACGCAGTATTTT.

This chain connects TRBV6-1 to TRBJ2-1, with D hard to call. This CDR3 has 14 residues. The V and J ends lost 1 base and 7 bases respectively, with 11 bases between them. CDR1 and CDR2 (germline): MNHNS, SASEGT. The CDR3 nucleotides read TGTGCCAGCAGTGAAGGACTGAGTAGGAATGAGCAGTTCTTC. As protein: CASSEGLSRNEQFF.

With regard to this clone: At one of its ends the junction is not consistent with the germline gene, which may arise from a read error. The chain recombines TRBV7-7 with TRBJ2-5; TRBD1 matches at 7 bases. Germline V gives CDR1 SSHAT, CDR2 FNYEAQ (reference sequence). CDR3 size: 15 residues. CDR3 nucleotides: TGTGCTAGCAGCTTAGGGGCAGGGACAGTCGAGACCCAGTACTTC. Translating it yields CASSLGAGTVETQYF.

The chain joins TRBV6-1 to TRBJ2-7, with 11 bases lining up with TRBD2. Per germline, CDR1 MNHNS and CDR2 SASEGT. The CDR3 runs to 16 residues. Germline trimming cut 3 bases from V and 9 bases from J; bases unmatched to any gene: 13. CDR3 sequence: CASSDVPSGRNNVQYF. Here the CDR3 DNA reads TGTGCCAGCAGTGACGTTCCTAGCGGGAGGAATAATGTGCAGTACTTC.

The V and J genes are TRBV29-1 and TRBJ2-3; 7 bases match TRBD2. V was clipped by 6 bases and J by 4 bases; unmatched bases: 7. The germline V gene encodes CDR1 SQVTM and CDR2 ANQGSEA. CDR3 length: 13 residues. The CDR3 region has the DNA TGCAGCGTCGGGGACTATTTGCCAGATACGCAGTATTTT. This sequence encodes CSVGDYLPDTQYF.

The genes are TRBV6-5 and TRBJ1-1, with TRBD1 identical over 11 bases. The CDR3 is made up of 14 amino acids. The V segment lost 6 bases and the J segment 0 bases; nucleotides outside the gene matches: 0. Germline lookup yields CDR1 MNHEY and CDR2 SVGAGI. The CDR3 DNA is TGTGCCAGCAGGGACAGGGGGCTGAACACTGAAGCTTTCTTT. Translation: CASRDRGLNTEAFF.

The chain has TRBV7-2 and TRBJ2-7; 9 bases line up with TRBD1. Germline assignment: CDR1 SGHTA and CDR2 FQGNSA. After removal of 5 bases from V and 3 bases from J, the junction contained 8 bases not matched to a gene. The CDR3 is 15 residues long. CDR3 sequence: CASSAGQGIIYEQYF. The CDR3 DNA follows: TGTGCCAGCAGCGCCGGACAGGGGATCATCTACGAGCAGTACTTC.

This clone was detected once. This rearrangement joins TRBV29-1 to TRBJ1-3; 9 nucleotides align to TRBD1. Germline-derived CDR1 and CDR2 are SQVTM and ANQGSEA. The CDR3 consists of 14 residues. V shed 6 bases and J 2 bases; nucleotides not matched to a gene: 5. CDR3 amino acids: CSVIQGAAGNTIYF. CDR3 in DNA: TGCAGCGTGATACAGGGGGCAGCTGGAAACACCATATATTTT. Together with reference TRBV29-1 and TRBJ1-3, the CDR3 gives the full variable domain: SAVISQKPSRDICQRGTSLTIQCQVDSQVTMMFWYRQQPGQSLTLIATANQGSEATYESGFVIDKFPISRPNLTFSTLTVSNMSPEDSSIYLCSVIQGAAGNTIYFGEGSWLTVV.

V and J are TRBV19 and TRBJ1-5, with 9 bases that match TRBD1. Trimming at V came to 10 bases and at J to 4 bases, leaving 8 bases not matched to a gene. Germline V gene data show CDR1 as LNHDA and CDR2 as SQIVND (reference sequence). There are 14 residues in the CDR3. CDR3 nucleotides: TGTGCCACCTCAACAGGGGGCTCGAATCAGCCCCAGCATTTT. It specifies CATSTGGSNQPQHF.

This chain connects TRBV4-2 to TRBJ2-2, with TRBD1 as a possible D gene (5 bases). The CDR3 has 18 residues. Trimming left V 0 bases short and J 5 bases short, with 19 bases between. Per the germline V gene, CDR1 is LGHNA and CDR2 is YNFKEQ. Here the CDR3 DNA reads TGTGCCAGCAGCCAAGAGCCGGCCCGGACACTTATGACCGGGGAGCTGTTTTTT. This codes for CASSQEPARTLMTGELFF.

This clone came up a few times. The CDR3 coding sequence is TGTGCCAGCAGCTTAGGGGGGGGGAACTACGAGCAGTACTTC. This codes for CASSLGGGNYEQYF. The gene calls are TRBV11-2 and TRBJ2-7, with 7 bases that match TRBD2. With V trimmed by 1 base and J by 3 bases, 3 bases remained unmatched. Germline-derived CDR1 and CDR2 are SGHAT and FQNNGV. The CDR3 length is 14 residues.

This chain connects TRBV19 to TRBJ1-1; D might be TRBD1 (6 bases). Trimming shortened V by 7 bases and J by 1 base, and 13 bases separated the two germline ends. The CDR3 runs to 14 residues. CDR1 and CDR2 (germline): LNHDA, SQIVND (reference sequence). The CDR3 region is CASTPDRKNTEAFF. CDR3 sequence (DNA): TGTGCCAGTACCCCCGACAGGAAGAACACTGAAGCTTTCTTT. Using reference TRBV19 and TRBJ1-1 for the parts outside the CDR3, the full variable domain is DGGITQSPKYLFRKEGQNVTLSCEQNLNHDAMYWYRQDPGQGLRLIYYSQIVNDFQKGDIAEGYSVSREKKESFPLTVTSAQKNPTAFYLCASTPDRKNTEAFFGQGTRLTVV.

The chain links TRBV27 to TRBJ2-3, with D possibly TRBD1 on 5 matching bases. This CDR3 has 14 amino acids. The V end lost 3 bases, the J end lost 4 bases, and 11 bases lay between the germline ends. CDR1 and CDR2 (germline): MNHEY, SMNVEV (reference sequence). The CDR3: CASSFVGAADTQYF. In nucleotides, the CDR3 is TGTGCCAGCAGTTTTGTTGGGGCGGCAGATACGCAGTATTTT.

DNA of the CDR3: TGTGCCAGCTCACCAAGGGAACTAGCTTGGTACAATGAGCAGTTCTTC. Translating it yields CASSPRELAWYNEQFF. This chain uses TRBV18 with TRBJ2-1, with D possibly being TRBD2 (6 bases). CDR3 size: 16 residues. Germline CDR1 KGHSH, CDR2 LQKENI. V was trimmed by 2 bases and J by 4 bases, leaving 15 bases between them.

V and J are TRBV30 and TRBJ2-7, with TRBD2 matching over 9 bases. V was clipped by 5 bases and J by 5 bases; unmatched bases: 4. Germline V gene lookup returns CDR1 GTSNPN and CDR2 SVGIG (reference sequence). This CDR3 is 12 amino acids long. The DNA of the CDR3 is TGTGCCTGGGCGGGGGGGGCAGACGAGCAGTACTTC. Residues: CAWAGGADEQYF.

The gene calls are TRBV19 and TRBJ2-4, with a possible D match to TRBD2 (7 bases). Trimming took off 1 base at V and 1 base at J, with 11 bases between the two ends. The CDR3 has 16 residues. Per the germline V gene, CDR1 is LNHDA and CDR2 is SQIVND (reference sequence). CDR3 nucleotide sequence: TGTGCCAGTAGTATAGGAGGGGGAGGGGCCAAAAACATTCAGTACTTC. The encoded protein is CASSIGGGGAKNIQYF.

The CDR3 DNA reads as TGTGCCAGCAGCTTTGGGACAGTCGTAAGCGAGACCCAGTACTTC. The encoded protein is CASSFGTVVSETQYF. The V gene is TRBV7-3, the J gene TRBJ2-5; 7 nucleotides agree with TRBD1. CDR3 size: 15 residues. The V gene's germline CDR1 is SGHTA and CDR2 FQGTGA. V trimming: 3 bases; J trimming: 5 bases; junction bases outside the gene matches: 9.

The J gene is TRBJ1-5, the V gene TRBV6-6; TRBD1 matches at 7 bases. This CDR3 is built from 13 residues. The germline gives CDR1 MNHNY, CDR2 SVGAGI (reference sequence). V lost 5 bases and J lost 7; bases outside the gene matches: 5. The CDR3 DNA follows: TGTGCCAGCAGTGACAGGGTGGACCAGCCCCAGCATTTT. The encoded protein is CASSDRVDQPQHF.

This clone was picked up one time. The genes are TRBV5-5 and TRBJ1-4, with 8 bases matching TRBD1. Trimming took 4 bases from V and 0 from J; bases not matched to a gene: 2. Germline V lookup: CDR1 SGHKS, CDR2 YYEKEE (reference sequence). There are 15 residues in the CDR3. The CDR3 here is CASSPGGPTNEKLFF. The DNA for the CDR3 is TGTGCCAGCAGCCCAGGGGGCCCAACTAATGAAAAACTGTTTTTT.

The CDR3 DNA sequence: TGTGCCAGCAGCTTAGTGGGGCAGACCGGGGAGCTGTTTTTT. Translation: CASSLVGQTGELFF. V is TRBV7-8 and J is TRBJ2-2; D may be TRBD1 (5 bases). This CDR3 has 14 amino acids. Germline V gene lookup returns CDR1 SGHVS and CDR2 FQNEAQ. V lost 1 base and J lost 5, with 8 bases in between.